These T cell receptor beta chains were read from a single sample in a study of blood T cell repertoires in COVID-19. Some clones are missing from TCRdb's copy, which holds only in-frame ones; the method was immunoSEQ multiplex PCR. The sample lists roughly 210,000 clones, 88% occurring once. The sample taken for sequencing was peripheral blood. The receptors derive from a man aged 65 to 85 with acute or convalescent COVID-19. Each CDR3 is given with its conserved first and last residue. The D gene is left open where the match is weak. Clone size, where shown, is once, few, many, or a class for clones that have expanded.

v_call	cdr3_length	d_call	j_call	clone_size	cdr3_nt	cdr3_aa
TRBV3-1/TRBV3-2	15	TRBD2	TRBJ2-5	-	TGTGCCAGCGGAGCTACAGGGACTAGCCAAGAGACCCAGTACTTC	CASGATGTSQETQYF
TRBV7-2	17	TRBD2	TRBJ2-7	-	TGTGCCAGCAGCTTGGAGGGACTAGCGGGAGCATTCTACGAGCAGTACTTC	CASSLEGLAGAFYEQYF
TRBV28	14	-	TRBJ2-6	-	TGTGCCAGCAGTTCCCCGACAAGGGCCAACGTCCTGACTTTC	CASSSPTRANVLTF
TRBV2	13	-	TRBJ2-2	-	TGTGCCAGCAGCCGGACAGTCACCGGGGAGCTGTTTTTT	CASSRTVTGELFF
TRBV7-2	13	-	TRBJ1-2	-	TGTGCCAGCAGCTTAGGTCTTAACTATGGCTACACCTTC	CASSLGLNYGYTF
TRBV19	13	TRBD1	TRBJ1-4	-	TGTGCCAGTAAGGACAGGGATCCGGAAAAACTGTTTTTT	CASKDRDPEKLFF
TRBV6-6	14	-	TRBJ2-3	-	TGTGCCAGCAGTTTACACAGGGTTTCAGATACGCAGTATTTT	CASSLHRVSDTQYF
TRBV11-2	15	TRBD1	TRBJ1-1	-	TGTGCCAGCAGCTGGGGGACAGGAGTGAACACTGAAGCTTTCTTT	CASSWGTGVNTEAFF
TRBV23-1	13	-	TRBJ1-5	few	TGCGCCAGCAGTCAATGGAGGGAACAGCCCCAGCATTTT	CASSQWREQPQHF
TRBV9	15	TRBD1	TRBJ2-1	-	TGTGCCAGCAGCGTAGCAGGACAGGGTATATATGAGCAGTTCTTC	CASSVAGQGIYEQFF
TRBV18	13	TRBD1	TRBJ1-5	-	TGTGCCAGCTCACCGGACAGGAATCAGCCCCAGCATTTT	CASSPDRNQPQHF
TRBV27	15	-	TRBJ2-7	-	TGTGCCAGCAGTTTGTCGACACCTCGCTCCTACGAGCAGTACTTC	CASSLSTPRSYEQYF
TRBV28	12	TRBD1	TRBJ2-7	-	TGTGCCAGCAGACAGGGGGGATACGAGCAGTACTTC	CASRQGGYEQYF
TRBV16	16	TRBD1	TRBJ1-5	-	TGTGCCAGCAGCCAGTCGGGACAGGGAGCAAATCAGCCCCAGCATTTT	CASSQSGQGANQPQHF
TRBV6-1	15	TRBD2	TRBJ2-1	many	TGTGCCAGCAGTGAATTGGGACTACCCGGCAATGAGCAGTTCTTC	CASSELGLPGNEQFF
TRBV19	17	TRBD2	TRBJ2-1	-	TGTGCCAGTAGCACGACAACTAGCGGGAGGACGAACAATGAGCAGTTCTTC	CASSTTTSGRTNNEQFF
TRBV27	17	TRBD1	TRBJ1-6	-	TGTGCCAGCACCCCAGGGGGGCTCATCTCCTATAATTCACCCCTCCACTTT	CASTPGGLISYNSPLHF
TRBV6-5	14	-	TRBJ1-1	-	TGTGCCAGCAGTTACCGATGGTCCAGCACTGAAGCTTTCTTT	CASSYRWSSTEAFF
TRBV30	14	TRBD2	TRBJ2-7	-	TGTGCCTGGAGTGTTAGAGCGGGGTCCTACGAGCAGTACTTC	CAWSVRAGSYEQYF
TRBV5-4	15	TRBD1	TRBJ2-5	-	TGTGCCAGCAGCCCCGGGACAGGGGGCCTAGAGACCCAGTACTTC	CASSPGTGGLETQYF
TRBV7-2	13	-	TRBJ2-1	-	TGTGCCAGCAGCTTTGGCTACCTCAGGGAGCAGTTCTTC	CASSFGYLREQFF
TRBV19	11	-	TRBJ2-1	-	TGTGCCAGTAGCAGAGGACTTGAGCAGTTCTTC	CASSRGLEQFF
TRBV7-2	15	-	TRBJ1-5	-	TGTGCCAGCAGCTTAACAGGGTCGAGCAATCAGCCCCAGCATTTT	CASSLTGSSNQPQHF
TRBV19	13	-	TRBJ2-7	-	TGTGCCAGTAGTATAGTAAGTTGGAGCGAGCAGTACTTC	CASSIVSWSEQYF
TRBV18	14	TRBD2	TRBJ2-7	-	TGTGCCAGCTCACTGGCTAGCGGGAGGGACGAGCAGTACTTC	CASSLASGRDEQYF
TRBV10-3	14	TRBD2	TRBJ2-7	few	TGTGCCATCAAACAGGAGACTAGCTTATCCGAGCAGTACTTC	CAIKQETSLSEQYF
TRBV4-3	19	-	TRBJ2-6	-	TGCGCCAGCAGCCAAGAAATTATCCAGGACACCTCTGGGGCCAACGTCCTGACTTTC	CASSQEIIQDTSGANVLTF
TRBV19	17	TRBD1	TRBJ1-6	-	TGTGCCAGTAGTACCGGACAGGGGAGGGTTTGGAATTCACCCCTCCACTTT	CASSTGQGRVWNSPLHF
TRBV6-6	14	-	TRBJ1-1	-	TGTGCCAGCAGAGTAGGACAGCTAAACACTGAAGCTTTCTTT	CASRVGQLNTEAFF
TRBV9	13	-	TRBJ1-1	-	TGTGCCAGCGCTTCGACAGCGAACACTGAAGCTTTCTTT	CASASTANTEAFF
TRBV23-1	18	-	TRBJ1-6	once	TGCGCCAGCAGTCAATACCGACTCCCGAGCTCCTATAATTCACCCCTCCACTTT	CASSQYRLPSSYNSPLHF
TRBV11-2	17	TRBD2	TRBJ2-1	-	TGTGCCAGCAGCTGGGGAGCGGGAGGATCTTCATACAATGAGCAGTTCTTC	CASSWGAGGSSYNEQFF
TRBV19	14	TRBD2	TRBJ2-7	once	TGTGCCAGTACCATTACTAGCGGGTCCTACGAGCAGTACTTC	CASTITSGSYEQYF
TRBV15	15	-	TRBJ2-7	-	TGTGCCACCAGCAGAGATCGGGGGGCCCCCTACGAGCAGTACTTC	CATSRDRGAPYEQYF
TRBV10-3	17	TRBD2	TRBJ2-3	-	TGTGCCATCAGTGAGTCTCCTAGCGGGGCCAGCACAGATACGCAGTATTTT	CAISESPSGASTDTQYF
TRBV2	13	-	TRBJ1-2	-	TGTGCCAGCAGCATCAGGGAAGCCTATGGCTACACCTTC	CASSIREAYGYTF
TRBV28	15	-	TRBJ2-1	-	TGTGCCGGCAGCCTCAAGGTGCAGGGGCCAGGGAAGCAGTTCTTC	CAGSLKVQGPGKQFF
TRBV7-2	16	TRBD2	TRBJ2-1	-	TGTGCCAGCAGCCGCCCGCCTAGCGGGCCCTACAATGAGCAGTTCTTC	CASSRPPSGPYNEQFF
TRBV11-2	15	-	TRBJ1-6	-	TGTGCCAGCAGCTTAGGGAGAAAGTATAATTCACCCCTCCACTTT	CASSLGRKYNSPLHF
TRBV30	13	-	TRBJ1-2	-	TGTGCCTGCCAGAAACAGGGTATGGATGGCTACACCTTC	CACQKQGMDGYTF
TRBV9	17	TRBD2	TRBJ2-2	-	TGTGCCAGCAGCGTAGGGGGCTGGCAGGGAGGGGCCGGGGAGCTGTTTTTT	CASSVGGWQGGAGELFF
TRBV7-9	13	-	TRBJ1-2	-	TGTGCCAGCAGCGTGGACAGTTTTTCTGGCTACACCTTC	CASSVDSFSGYTF
TRBV3-1/TRBV3-2	15	-	TRBJ1-4	few	TGTGCCAGCAGCCAGAGTTGGGACACAAGTGAAAAACTGTTTTTT	CASSQSWDTSEKLFF
TRBV19	15	TRBD1	TRBJ1-5	-	TGTGCCAGTAGTATATCCAGGGGGGTCGGTCAGCCCCAGCATTTT	CASSISRGVGQPQHF
TRBV7-2	16	-	TRBJ2-3	-	TGTGCCAGCAGCCTTACGATAGCGGTGGGGGTAGATACGCAGTATTTT	CASSLTIAVGVDTQYF
TRBV11-2	17	TRBD2	TRBJ2-2	-	TGTGCCAGCACATGGGGAGGGGATCCCAGGAACACCGGGGAGCTGTTTTTT	CASTWGGDPRNTGELFF
TRBV5-8	14	TRBD1	TRBJ2-2	-	TGTGCCAGCAGGAGGACAGGGTGGACCGGGGAGCTGTTTTTT	CASRRTGWTGELFF
TRBV5-1	15	TRBD1	TRBJ1-2	-	TGCGCCAGCAGCTCGTCAGGGGGCGGGAGCTATGGCTACACCTTC	CASSSSGGGSYGYTF
TRBV5-4	14	-	TRBJ1-2	-	TGTGCCAGCAGCTTAGACAGCCAGCCCTATGGCTACACCTTC	CASSLDSQPYGYTF
TRBV29-1	12	TRBD1	TRBJ2-3	-	TGCAGCGTCAGACAGGGGCCAGATACGCAGTATTTT	CSVRQGPDTQYF
TRBV27	15	TRBD1	TRBJ1-1	-	TGTGCCAGCAGTTTATCGACAGGGGTTAACACTGAAGCTTTCTTT	CASSLSTGVNTEAFF
TRBV6-2/TRBV6-3	14	TRBD1	TRBJ2-3	-	TGTGCCAGCAGTTACGGACGGACAGGGGATACGCAGTATTTT	CASSYGRTGDTQYF
TRBV2	15	-	TRBJ2-2	-	TGTGCCAGCAGTGTAAGCAGGGTAGGGACCGGGGAGCTGTTTTTT	CASSVSRVGTGELFF
TRBV3-1/TRBV3-2	15	-	TRBJ1-3	once	TGTGCCAGCAGCCAAGATCCCGGGGAAGGAAACACCATATATTTT	CASSQDPGEGNTIYF
TRBV7-9	13	-	TRBJ1-1	-	TGTGCCAGCAGCCGTAATATGAACACTGAAGCTTTCTTT	CASSRNMNTEAFF
TRBV5-1	15	TRBD1	TRBJ2-7	-	TGCGCCAGCAGCTTGAACGGACAGGGGGCTTACGAGCAGTACTTC	CASSLNGQGAYEQYF
TRBV19	14	-	TRBJ1-1	once	TGTGCCAGTAGGACACAGGATCTGAGCACTGAAGCTTTCTTT	CASRTQDLSTEAFF
TRBV27	12	-	TRBJ1-5	-	TGTGCCACCTCGACTACCAATCAGCCCCAGCATTTT	CATSTTNQPQHF
TRBV14	16	TRBD1	TRBJ1-1	-	TGTGCCAGCAGCCAAGTGGCAGGGGGTATGGGCACTGAAGCTTTCTTT	CASSQVAGGMGTEAFF